The rows below give T cell receptor beta chains drawn from one sample of a study of blood T cell repertoires in COVID-19. Profiled with immunoSEQ multiplex PCR; TCRdb holds only in-frame clones, not every one. The sample holds over 75,000 clones, about 80% seen once. Source material: peripheral blood. Receptors were obtained from a human donor in a cohort sampled during active COVID-19. Both conserved end residues are part of each CDR3. Fields, in order: V gene, D gene, clone size, J gene, CDR3 protein, CDR3 DNA. The D gene is left open where the match is weak. The size of a clone is reported for some rows only, either as once, few or many, or as a class for expanded clones.

TRBV7-2	-	-	TRBJ2-7	CASSLDQFSYEQYF	TGTGCCAGCAGCTTAGATCAGTTTTCCTACGAGCAGTACTTC
TRBV28	-	-	TRBJ1-2	CASNYGLNNYGYTF	TGTGCCAGCAATTACGGTCTTAATAACTATGGCTACACCTTC
TRBV4-2	TRBD1	-	TRBJ1-1	CASSHNRGENTEAFF	TGTGCCAGCAGCCATAACAGGGGGGAGAACACTGAAGCTTTCTTT
TRBV9	TRBD1	-	TRBJ1-5	CASSVAGQDFQPQHF	TGTGCCAGCAGCGTAGCTGGACAGGACTTCCAGCCCCAGCATTTT
TRBV11-2	TRBD1	-	TRBJ2-6	CASSHPGQNKRSGANVLTF	TGTGCCAGCAGCCATCCGGGACAGAACAAGCGCTCTGGGGCCAACGTCCTGACTTTC
TRBV7-8	TRBD2	few	TRBJ2-7	CASSHSELAGGGEQYF	TGTGCCAGCAGCCACTCTGAGCTAGCGGGAGGGGGCGAGCAGTACTTC
TRBV19	TRBD1	-	TRBJ2-7	CASSTRGQLGEQYF	TGTGCCAGTAGTACCAGGGGGCAATTGGGCGAGCAGTACTTC
TRBV6-5	TRBD1	-	TRBJ1-6	CASSWDRVGSPLHF	TGTGCCAGCAGTTGGGACAGGGTAGGCTCACCCCTCCACTTT
TRBV11-1	-	-	TRBJ1-2	CASSRDIFSGYTF	TGTGCCAGCAGCCGGGACATTTTCTCAGGCTACACCTTC
TRBV3-1/TRBV3-2	-	-	TRBJ1-1	CASSQDWANTEAFF	TGTGCCAGCAGCCAAGATTGGGCGAACACTGAAGCTTTCTTT
TRBV5-5	-	-	TRBJ2-3	CASSLDGAQVTQYF	TGTGCCAGCAGCTTGGATGGGGCTCAGGTCACGCAGTATTTT
TRBV27	-	once	TRBJ2-3	CASRPQIALLYTQYF	TGTGCCAGCAGACCCCAAATAGCCCTGCTTTATACGCAGTATTTT
TRBV10-3	-	many	TRBJ1-6	CATAKTDYNSPLHF	TGTGCCACCGCGAAGACAGACTATAATTCACCCCTCCACTTT
TRBV4-1	-	-	TRBJ2-7	CASSQQIVGFSFRGDEQYF	TGCGCCAGTAGCCAACAAATCGTGGGATTTAGCTTCAGGGGGGACGAGCAGTACTTC
TRBV5-1	-	-	TRBJ1-2	CASSLIVGGIANYGYTF	TGCGCCAGCAGCTTGATCGTTGGGGGGATAGCAAACTATGGCTACACCTTC
TRBV3-1/TRBV3-2	-	-	TRBJ2-5	CASSQDIGLATQETQYF	TGTGCCAGCAGCCAAGATATAGGCCTAGCGACACAAGAGACCCAGTACTTC
TRBV6-1	-	-	TRBJ1-2	CASSEAQNNYGYTF	TGTGCCAGCAGTGAAGCCCAGAATAACTATGGCTACACCTTC
TRBV24-1	-	once	TRBJ2-2	CATSITTGNTGELFF	TGTGCCACCAGCATCACGACAGGCAACACCGGGGAGCTGTTTTTT
TRBV18	TRBD1	once	TRBJ2-5	CASSLGTGDRYF	TGTGCCAGCTCACTCGGGACAGGGGATCGGTACTTC
TRBV27	TRBD2	-	TRBJ2-1	CASRSGGRDEQFF	TGTGCCAGCAGAAGCGGGGGTCGGGATGAGCAGTTCTTC
TRBV25-1	TRBD2	-	TRBJ2-7	CASKPAGGGQYF	TGTGCCAGCAAACCAGCGGGGGGAGGGCAGTACTTC
TRBV5-1	TRBD2	-	TRBJ2-1	CASSLLAGGTSYNEQFF	TGCGCCAGCAGCTTGCTAGCGGGGGGGACCTCCTACAATGAGCAGTTCTTC